The 3 T cell receptor beta chains given below trace back to one sample, sequenced in a study of blood T cell repertoires in COVID-19. TCRdb's copy holds only in-frame clones and misses some; the assay was immunoSEQ multiplex PCR. The data show 120,000 to 150,000 clones, about three quarters seen once. The sequenced sample consisted of peripheral blood. The origin of the receptors is a man in his fifties with acute or convalescent COVID-19.

This clone was observed once. V is TRBV27 and J is TRBJ2-5; TRBD2 matches at 7 bases. Losses at the gene ends were 9 bases for V and 5 bases for J; bases not matched to a gene: 9. Per the germline V gene, CDR1 is MNHEY and CDR2 is SMNVEV (reference sequence). This CDR3 spans 13 amino acids. The CDR3 bases are TGTGCCAGTGGGTTTGGGGGGGTGGAGACCCAGTACTTC. It specifies CASGFGGVETQYF.

The V and J genes are TRBV10-2 and TRBJ1-3, with 7 bases that match TRBD1. The V segment lost 6 bases and the J segment 0 bases; nucleotides outside the gene matches: 8. The V gene's germline CDR1 is WSHSY and CDR2 SAAADI. This CDR3 region has 16 residues. The DNA for the CDR3 is TGCGCCAGCAGCGGGACCGGGACAGCCTCTGGAAACACCATATATTTT. As protein: CASSGTGTASGNTIYF.

CDR3 amino acids: CASSPTFSGGGTDTQYF. The CDR3 DNA reads as TGTGCCAGCAGTCCCACCTTTAGCGGGGGGGGCACAGATACGCAGTATTTT. V and J are TRBV6-6 and TRBJ2-3; 11 bases agree with TRBD2. This CDR3 has 17 residues. V shed 5 bases, J shed 1 base, and the junction held 8 bases outside the gene matches. Germline CDR1 is MNHNY and CDR2 is SVGAGI (reference sequence).